The T cell receptor (beta chain) described here comes from a study of tissue T cells after allogeneic stem cell transplantation. Only in-frame clones appear in the TCRdb table, and some are missing; sequencing was by immunoSEQ multiplex PCR. The sample holds thousands of clones, 40% to 60% seen once. Deletions cut 1 base from V and 0 bases from J, with 5 bases between. The CDR3 has 14 amino acids. The germline V gene has CDR1 NNHDY and CDR2 SYVADS. This clone qualifies as medium-sized. Mouse germline and gene names are used. The observed sequence ends 1 residue before the CDR3 terminus, with the missing tail filled in from the germline J gene. Time point noted: mouse harvest day 7 after allogeneic transplant. Tail vein injection delivered 10^7 T-cell-depleted bone marrow cells and 10^6 splenic CD5+ T cells.

The sample was lymph node tissue. This chain links TRBV13-3 with TRBJ2-1; D not certain. This TCR was sampled from a female BALB/c mouse given C57BL/6 T cells with graft-versus-host disease after an allogeneic hematopoietic cell transplant. The CDR3 spells CASSDTFNYAEQFF. The CDR3 DNA, read in part, is TGTGCCAGCAGTGATACGTTTAACTATGCTGAGCAGTTC.